The 25 T cell receptor beta chains given below trace back to one sample, sequenced in a study of radiotherapy plus CTLA-4 blockade in lung cancer. TCRdb's table, derived via immunoSEQ multiplex PCR, lists solely in-frame clones and lacks some. Here the sample spans around 53,000 clones, about 86% being singletons. The sequences come from peripheral blood, collected from a patient treated with radiotherapy plus ipilimumab. The receptor source for this set is a human donor with non-small cell lung cancer that progressed on radiotherapy plus ipilimumab. Some clones in this sample may be carry-over from other donors' samples.

In its sample, this clone was seen a few times. The chain combines TRBV7-2 with TRBJ1-4, with TRBD1 matching 10 bases. The CDR3 contains 16 residues. CDR1 and CDR2 from the germline V gene are SGHTA and FQGNSA. Unmatched junction bases numbered 14, after V lost 4 bases and J lost 12 bases. The CDR3 nucleotides read TGTGCCAGCAGCTCCTCCGGGACAGGGGCGGTGAGGGAACTGTTTTTT. Its protein product is CASSSSGTGAVRELFF.

This chain links TRBV5-1 with TRBJ2-7; TRBD1 is a possible D gene (6 bases). The CDR3 contains 13 residues. CDR1 and CDR2 (germline): SGHRS, YFSETQ. V was pared by 2 bases and J by 1 base, with 7 bases between. CDR3 loop: CASSLQGSYEQYF. In DNA form, the CDR3 reads TGCGCCAGCAGCTTACAGGGTTCCTACGAGCAGTACTTC.

The V gene is TRBV2, the J gene TRBJ2-4; 7 bases are shared with TRBD1. This CDR3 comprises 14 residues. The germline V gene has CDR1 SNHLY and CDR2 FYNNEI. V shed 7 bases, J shed 8 bases, and the junction held 11 bases outside the gene matches. CDR3 in DNA: TGTGCCAGCACCATCGACAGGGAGCGGTACATTCAGTACTTC. Residues: CASTIDRERYIQYF.

V and J are TRBV10-3 and TRBJ2-2; D ambiguous. V was trimmed by 6 bases and J by 8 bases, leaving 7 bases between them. The germline CDR1 and CDR2 sequences are ENHRY and SYGVKD. There are 11 residues in the CDR3. CDR3 nucleotides: TGTGCCATCAGAGAACAGGGGGAGCTGTTTTTT. As protein: CAIREQGELFF.

The V call is TRBV6-6, the J call TRBJ1-1; D gene unclear. Trimming took off 5 bases at V and 4 bases at J, with 14 bases between the two ends. The CDR3 is made up of 14 amino acids. Germline assignment: CDR1 MNHNY and CDR2 SVGAGI (reference sequence). Here the CDR3 reads CASSGPNARTEAFF. The CDR3 DNA reads TGTGCCAGCAGTGGTCCTAACGCCCGCACTGAAGCTTTCTTT.

The rearrangement links TRBV11-2 to TRBJ1-1; maybe TRBD1 (5 bases). The CDR3 is made up of 14 amino acids. V was trimmed by 5 bases and J by 6 bases, leaving 16 bases between them. Germline V gene sequence: CDR1 SGHAT, CDR2 FQNNGV. The CDR3 here is CASSTQVTSAEAFF. CDR3 DNA: TGTGCCAGCAGCACACAGGTCACTAGCGCTGAAGCTTTCTTT.

The chain has TRBV21-1 and TRBJ1-5; the table's D gene call, TRBD1, was not cross checked with the DNA. TRBV21-1 represents a pseudogene. The CDR3 extends over 15 amino acids. The CDR3 coding sequence is TGTGCCAGCACCATATCGACAGGGGTAACCCAGCCCCAGCATTTT. This gives the protein CASTISTGVTQPQHF.

The chain uses TRBV27 and TRBJ2-7, with D possibly being TRBD1 (7 bases). This CDR3 has 16 amino acids. The germline CDR1 and CDR2 sequences are MNHEY and SMNVEV (reference sequence). Trimming took off 4 bases at V and 2 bases at J, with 18 bases between the two ends. Written as DNA, the CDR3 is TGTGCCAGCAGTTCCCCTGGAGGGGGCCTCGCCTACGAGCAGTACTTC. Translation gives CASSSPGGGLAYEQYF.

Notes on this clone: The sample holds other DNA sequences that translate to the same CDR3. This chain links TRBV28 with TRBJ2-7; no clear D gene. The V gene's germline CDR1 is MDHEN and CDR2 SYDVKM. V was cut by 3 bases and J by 2 bases, with 5 bases left in between. CDR3 length equals 12 residues. The CDR3 spells CASSLSAYEQYF. CDR3 nucleotide sequence: TGTGCCAGCAGTTTGAGCGCCTACGAGCAGTACTTC. The whole variable domain, remainder taken from reference TRBV28 and TRBJ2-7, is DVKVTQSSRYLVKRTGEKVFLECVQDMDHENMFWYRQDPGLGLRLIYFSYDVKMKEKGDIPEGYSVSREKKERFSLILESASTNQTSMYLCASSLSAYEQYFGPGTRLTVT.

The V and J genes are TRBV18 and TRBJ1-1; no reliable D call. Germline loops: CDR1 KGHSH, CDR2 LQKENI. This CDR3 contains 15 residues. With 3 bases removed from V and 1 base from J, the gap between germline ends came to 12 bases. The CDR3 spells CASSPTLAANTEAFF. CDR3 DNA sequence: TGTGCCAGCTCACCCACGCTAGCAGCGAACACTGAAGCTTTCTTT.

This rearrangement joins TRBV5-1 to TRBJ1-3, with a weak D call TRBD1 (6 bases). This CDR3 comprises 14 residues. The germline CDR1 and CDR2 sequences are SGHRS and YFSETQ. V lost 4 bases to trimming and J lost 5 bases, with 13 bases between them. Here the CDR3 reads CASSPGQIRNTIYF. The CDR3 bases are TGCGCCAGCAGCCCTGGACAGATTAGAAACACCATATATTTT.

The chain couples TRBV6-5 to TRBJ2-4, with D perhaps TRBD1 (5 bases). The V end was cut by 10 bases, the J end by 2 bases, with 12 bases between. Germline values: CDR1 MNHEY, CDR2 SVGAGI. CDR3 size: 13 residues. This CDR3 reads CATRTPTKNIQYF. The CDR3 region has the DNA TGTGCCACCAGGACACCGACCAAAAACATTCAGTACTTC.

The V gene is TRBV6-5, the J gene TRBJ1-3, with no clear D. Trimming left V 4 bases short and J 9 bases short, with 16 bases between. The CDR3 spans 14 residues. The germline CDR1 and CDR2 sequences are MNHEY and SVGAGI. The CDR3 reads CASSSDWQGSTIYF. The CDR3 nucleotides read TGTGCCAGCAGTTCAGACTGGCAAGGGAGCACCATATATTTT.

This clone was counted once. The rearrangement joins TRBV19 to TRBJ2-3; 10 bases line up with TRBD2. The V gene end was trimmed by 5 bases and the J gene end by 0 bases; junction bases not matched to a gene: 8. Per germline, CDR1 LNHDA and CDR2 SQIVND (reference sequence). This CDR3 contains 17 residues. The CDR3 nucleotides read TGTGCCAGTAGTCCCTTAGCGGGGGGCACTAGCACAGATACGCAGTATTTT. Translated, it gives CASSPLAGGTSTDTQYF.

The chain carries TRBV18 and TRBJ2-1; 7 bases are shared with TRBD2. CDR3 length: 13 amino acids. The germline V gene has CDR1 KGHSH and CDR2 LQKENI. V gave up 5 bases and J gave up 10 bases; unmatched junction bases: 8. CDR3 bases: TGTGCCAGCTCAAGCGGGACCCTCGGGGAGCAGTTCTTC. Encoded protein: CASSSGTLGEQFF.

The rearrangement uses TRBV6-1 and TRBJ2-1, with D perhaps matching TRBD1 (5 bases). Germline-derived CDR1 and CDR2 are MNHNS and SASEGT. V was pared by 3 bases and J by 1 base, with 7 bases between. This CDR3 contains 14 residues. Here the CDR3 reads CASSEAGSYNEQFF. CDR3 bases: TGTGCCAGCAGTGAGGCAGGGTCCTACAATGAGCAGTTCTTC.

The genes are TRBV11-2 and TRBJ1-1; D not resolved. CDR3 length equals 13 residues. Germline V CDR1 and CDR2: SGHAT, FQNNGV. V dropped 1 base and J dropped 3 bases, with 6 bases sitting between them. The CDR3 DNA follows: TGTGCCAGCAGCTTAGCGGGTTACACTGAAGCTTTCTTT. This sequence encodes CASSLAGYTEAFF. The full variable domain, in which reference TRBV11-2 and TRBJ1-1 provide the parts outside the CDR3, is EAGVAQSPRYKIIEKRQSVAFWCNPISGHATLYWYQQILGQGPKLLIQFQNNGVVDDSQLPKDRFSAERLKGVDSTLKIQPAKLEDSAVYLCASSLAGYTEAFFGQGTRLTVV.

The rearrangement joins TRBV30 to TRBJ2-5; D may be TRBD1 (6 bases). Germline V lookup: CDR1 GTSNPN, CDR2 SVGIG (reference sequence). V was shortened by 2 bases and J by 4 bases, with 8 bases between the two germline ends. CDR3 length equals 12 residues. The CDR3 DNA is TGTGCCTGGAGTATAGGGGGAGAGACCCAGTACTTC. Encoded protein: CAWSIGGETQYF.

To note about this clone: Germline is not matched at one junction end, which may reflect a read error. V gene TRBV5-1 combines with J gene TRBJ2-2, with D possibly matching TRBD2 (6 bases). CDR3 size: 16 residues. Germline-derived CDR1 and CDR2 are SGHRS and YFSETQ. DNA of the CDR3: TGCGCCAGCGGCTTTCGGGTCGGGGGGAACACCGGGGAGCTGTTTTTT. Translating gives CASGFRVGGNTGELFF.

V usage is TRBV5-1 and J usage is TRBJ2-7; no firm D call. Trimming removed 0 bases from V and 1 base from J, with 8 bases in between. The CDR3 runs 14 residues. Germline V gives CDR1 SGHRS, CDR2 YFSETQ. In DNA form, the CDR3 reads TGCGCCAGCAGCTTGGCGGTCACGTCCTACGAGCAGTACTTC. This translates into CASSLAVTSYEQYF.

The chain links TRBV9 to TRBJ1-6; TRBD1 might be the D (6 bases). Deletions cut 5 bases from V and 8 bases from J, with 17 bases between. The V gene's germline CDR1 is SGDLS and CDR2 YYNGEE. The CDR3 spans 15 residues. In DNA form, the CDR3 reads TGTGCCAGCAGGGGTGGTGGGGGCCGAGATTCACCCCTCCACTTT. The encoded protein is CASRGGGGRDSPLHF.

The rearrangement uses TRBV27 and TRBJ2-7, with 13 bases that match TRBD2. In germline, CDR1 is MNHEY, CDR2 SMNVEV (reference sequence). The CDR3 extends over 17 amino acids. The V segment lost 1 base and the J segment 5 bases; nucleotides outside the gene matches: 8. CDR3 in DNA: TGTGCCAGCAGTTTATTAAGGACTAGCGGGGGTGTTGACGAGCAGTACTTC. Encoded protein: CASSLLRTSGGVDEQYF.

This chain joins TRBV19 and TRBJ2-3; 7 bases are shared with TRBD1. The CDR3 consists of 14 residues. Losses at the gene ends were 4 bases for V and 2 bases for J; bases not matched to a gene: 3. Germline loops: CDR1 LNHDA, CDR2 SQIVND (reference sequence). The CDR3: CASSKTGSTDTQYF. The CDR3 region has the DNA TGTGCCAGTAGTAAGACAGGGTCCACAGATACGCAGTATTTT. The whole variable domain, filled in from reference TRBV19 and TRBJ2-3, reads DGGITQSPKYLFRKEGQNVTLSCEQNLNHDAMYWYRQDPGQGLRLIYYSQIVNDFQKGDIAEGYSVSREKKESFPLTVTSAQKNPTAFYLCASSKTGSTDTQYFGPGTRLTVL.

The rearrangement uses TRBV7-2 and TRBJ1-2; TRBD1 might be the D (6 bases). Trimming took off 6 bases at V and 7 bases at J, with 9 bases between the two ends. Germline V CDR1 and CDR2: SGHTA, FQGNSA. This CDR3 comprises 11 residues. In DNA form, the CDR3 reads TGTGCCAGCAGACAGGGTGCTGGCTACACCTTC. Residues: CASRQGAGYTF.

The chain recombines TRBV7-8 with TRBJ2-3; 10 bases map to TRBD2. Trimming removed 5 bases from V and 6 bases from J; junction bases left unmatched: 2. There are 13 residues in the CDR3. The germline V gene encodes CDR1 SGHVS and CDR2 FQNEAQ. The CDR3 loop is CASSVSGRDTQYF. The DNA for the CDR3 is TGTGCCAGCAGCGTTAGCGGGAGGGATACGCAGTATTTT.